The 13 T cell receptor beta chains below come from one sample, sequenced in a study of long-term antiretroviral therapy in people with HIV. This was the immunoSEQ v3.0 assay at survey level. Only in-frame clones appear in the TCRdb table, and some are missing; sequencing was by immunoSEQ multiplex PCR. The sample lists tens of thousands of clones; about four fifths were seen once. The material sequenced was unsorted PBMCs, taken 1.1 years before starting antiretroviral therapy. Every receptor here comes from a woman aged 25-40 years with HIV.

The chain joins TRBV4-2 to TRBJ2-5; TRBD2 matches at 11 bases. The germline CDR1 and CDR2 sequences are LGHNA and YNFKEQ. The length of the CDR3 is 15 residues. Trimming removed 2 bases from V and 4 bases from J; junction bases left unmatched: 3. The CDR3 reads CASSQTLAGGETQYF. CDR3 coding DNA: TGTGCCAGCAGCCAAACCCTAGCGGGGGGAGAGACCCAGTACTTC.

This sequence joins TRBV2 and TRBJ1-5; D is perhaps TRBD1 (5 bases). From germline, CDR1 is SNHLY and CDR2 FYNNEI. The CDR3 loop spans 15 amino acids. V was cut by 6 bases and J by 3 bases, with 15 bases left in between. CDR3 DNA sequence: TGTGCCAGCAGCCGCGACGGGGCGCCCAATCAGCCCCAGCATTTT. This translates into CASSRDGAPNQPQHF.

The chain employs TRBV6-5 and TRBJ1-2; D uncertain. CDR1 and CDR2 from the germline V gene are MNHEY and SVGAGI. CDR3 size: 13 residues. Trimming shortened V by 1 base and J by 6 bases, and 9 bases separated the two germline ends. The CDR3 protein is CASSYLGQHGYTF. As DNA, the CDR3 is TGTGCCAGCAGTTACTTAGGGCAGCATGGCTACACCTTC.

The sample holds a few counts of this clone. V is TRBV19 and J is TRBJ1-5, with 8 bases fitting TRBD1. The J segment lost 8 bases and the V segment lost 3 bases, leaving 15 bases of the junction unmatched. CDR1 LNHDA and CDR2 SQIVND come from the germline V gene (reference sequence). The CDR3 contains 17 residues. The CDR3 here is CASSIRQGALRLEPQHF. CDR3 bases: TGTGCCAGTAGTATCCGGCAGGGGGCCCTTCGGTTGGAGCCCCAGCATTTT.

V is TRBV19 and J is TRBJ1-5, with 7 bases aligning to TRBD1. The CDR3 has 17 residues. Losses at the gene ends were 3 bases for V and 3 bases for J; bases not matched to a gene: 11. Looked up from germline, CDR1 is LNHDA and CDR2 is SQIVND (reference sequence). Written as DNA, the CDR3 is TGTGCCAGTAGTATGATAGGGGGCGGGTTAAACAATCAGCCCCAGCATTTT. This codes for CASSMIGGGLNNQPQHF.

This chain joins TRBV4-1 and TRBJ2-5; D may be TRBD1 (5 bases). Trimming cost V 0 bases and J 2 bases, with 10 bases left between them. Germline lookup yields CDR1 MGHRA and CDR2 YSYEKL. The CDR3 contains 15 residues. The CDR3 sequence is CASSQERTQQETQYF. In DNA, the CDR3 is TGCGCCAGCAGCCAAGAAAGGACACAACAAGAGACCCAGTACTTC.

This CDR3 reads CASRPGVEDYGYTF. The CDR3 region has the DNA TGTGCCAGCAGGCCTGGTGTAGAAGACTATGGCTACACCTTC. The J gene is TRBJ1-2, the V gene TRBV27, with no clear D. The CDR3 contains 14 residues. The germline V gene encodes CDR1 MNHEY and CDR2 SMNVEV (reference sequence). V was cut by 6 bases and J by 3 bases, with 14 bases left in between.

The chain links TRBV19 to TRBJ2-4, with a tentative D call TRBD1 (6 bases). CDR3 length equals 15 residues. Germline V lookup: CDR1 LNHDA, CDR2 SQIVND (reference sequence). The V gene lost 4 bases and the J gene lost 4 bases, with 14 bases spanning the gap. The CDR3 sequence: CASSTIGTTKNIQYF. CDR3 sequence (DNA): TGTGCCAGTAGTACGATCGGGACAACAAAAAACATTCAGTACTTC.

This chain joins TRBV7-3 and TRBJ2-1, with 10 bases aligning to TRBD2. The CDR3 runs to 13 residues. Trimming cost V 7 bases and J 9 bases; bases outside gene matches: 6. Germline CDR1 and CDR2: SGHTA and FQGTGA. For the CDR3, the DNA is TGTGCCAGCATAGCGGGGGGCCGGGGTGAGCAGTTCTTC. It translates to CASIAGGRGEQFF.

J is TRBJ1-1 and V is TRBV6-5; a weak D match, TRBD1 (5 bases). The CDR3 runs to 14 residues. V shed 5 bases and J shed 4 bases, with 14 bases lying between them. Germline CDR1 is MNHEY and CDR2 is SVGAGI. CDR3 loop: CASSQQRGVTEAFF. The CDR3 DNA follows: TGTGCCAGCAGTCAACAGAGGGGAGTCACTGAAGCTTTCTTT.

This rearrangement joins TRBV19 to TRBJ1-2; no reliable D call. The ends were cut back, 3 bases at V and 2 bases at J, with 10 bases in the middle. The CDR3 loop spans 14 amino acids. CDR1 and CDR2 from the germline V gene are LNHDA and SQIVND (reference sequence). The CDR3 region has the DNA TGTGCCAGTAGTATGTTGGGCAAGAACTATGGCTACACCTTC. Protein: CASSMLGKNYGYTF. The entire variable domain, with the rest obtained from reference TRBV19 and TRBJ1-2, is as follows: DGGITQSPKYLFRKEGQNVTLSCEQNLNHDAMYWYRQDPGQGLRLIYYSQIVNDFQKGDIAEGYSVSREKKESFPLTVTSAQKNPTAFYLCASSMLGKNYGYTFGSGTRLTVV.

This rearrangement joins TRBV5-6 to TRBJ1-2, with TRBD1 matching over 9 bases. Germline assignment: CDR1 SGHDT and CDR2 YYEEEE. V gave up 4 bases and J gave up 11 bases; unmatched junction bases: 3. The CDR3 extends over 11 amino acids. The CDR3 protein is CASSDDRGYTF. CDR3 DNA sequence: TGTGCCAGCAGCGACGACAGGGGGTACACCTTC.

This chain uses TRBV2 with TRBJ1-3; 8 nucleotides agree with TRBD1. The CDR3 loop spans 14 amino acids. Germline assignment: CDR1 SNHLY and CDR2 FYNNEI. Trimming at V came to 5 bases and at J to 2 bases, leaving 2 bases not matched to a gene. The CDR3 spells CASSKDRAGNTIYF. The CDR3 DNA is TGTGCCAGCAGTAAGGACAGGGCTGGAAACACCATATATTTT.